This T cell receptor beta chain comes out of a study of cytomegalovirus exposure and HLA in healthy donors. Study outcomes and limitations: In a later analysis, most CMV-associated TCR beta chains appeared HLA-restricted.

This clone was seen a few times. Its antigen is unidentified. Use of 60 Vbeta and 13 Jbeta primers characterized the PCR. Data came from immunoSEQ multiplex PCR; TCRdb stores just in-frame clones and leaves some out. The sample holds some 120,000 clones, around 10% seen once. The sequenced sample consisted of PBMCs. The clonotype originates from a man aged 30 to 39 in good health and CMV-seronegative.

CDR3 sequence: CASSSGLAERETQYF. Written as DNA, the CDR3 is TGTGCCAGCAGCTCCGGACTAGCGGAGAGGGAGACCCAGTACTTC. V and J are TRBV7-2 and TRBJ2-5; 10 bases line up with TRBD2. Losses at the gene ends were 4 bases for V and 5 bases for J; bases not matched to a gene: 7. Germline V gene lookup returns CDR1 SGHTA and CDR2 FQGNSA. CDR3 size: 15 residues.